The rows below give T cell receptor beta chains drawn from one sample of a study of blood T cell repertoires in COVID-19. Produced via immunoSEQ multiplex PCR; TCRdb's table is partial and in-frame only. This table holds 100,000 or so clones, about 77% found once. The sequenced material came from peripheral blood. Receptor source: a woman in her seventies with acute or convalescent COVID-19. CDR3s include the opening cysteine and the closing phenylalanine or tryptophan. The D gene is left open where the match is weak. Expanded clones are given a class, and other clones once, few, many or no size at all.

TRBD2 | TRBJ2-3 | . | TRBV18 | CASSPKQTSGGTDTQYF | TGTGCCAGCTCACCAAAACAAACTAGCGGGGGGACAGATACGCAGTATTTT
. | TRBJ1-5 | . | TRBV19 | CASRPNGDQPQHF | TGTGCCAGTAGACCCAACGGAGATCAGCCCCAGCATTTT
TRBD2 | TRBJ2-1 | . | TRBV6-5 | CASRTSGPWDEQFF | TGTGCCAGCCGAACTAGCGGCCCTTGGGATGAGCAGTTCTTC
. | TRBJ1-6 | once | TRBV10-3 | CAISPETISNSPLHF | TGTGCCATCAGCCCAGAGACAATCTCTAATTCACCCCTCCACTTT
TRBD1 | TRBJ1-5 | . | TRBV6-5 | CASIKDRVNQPQHF | TGTGCCAGCATAAAGGACAGGGTTAATCAGCCCCAGCATTTT
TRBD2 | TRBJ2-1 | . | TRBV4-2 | CASSQEGRGSYNEQFF | TGTGCCAGCAGCCAAGAGGGGAGGGGCTCTTACAATGAGCAGTTCTTC
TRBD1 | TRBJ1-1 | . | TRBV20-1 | CSAWTGPEAFF | TGCAGTGCTTGGACAGGGCCTGAAGCTTTCTTT
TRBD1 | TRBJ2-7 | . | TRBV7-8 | CASTLPGQISYEQYF | TGTGCCAGCACCTTACCGGGACAGATCTCCTACGAGCAGTACTTC
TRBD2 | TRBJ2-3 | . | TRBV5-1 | CASRLTSGGAVDTQYF | TGCGCCAGCAGACTTACTAGCGGGGGGGCCGTAGATACGCAGTATTTT
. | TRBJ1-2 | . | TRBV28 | CAVRTGRRFGYTF | TGTGCCGTTAGAACAGGGAGACGTTTTGGCTACACCTTC
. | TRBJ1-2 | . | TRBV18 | CASSSLEGGYTF | TGTGCCAGCTCATCTCTAGAGGGCGGCTACACCTTC
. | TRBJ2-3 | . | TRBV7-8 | CASSLETGGRTDTQYF | TGTGCCAGCAGCTTAGAAACGGGGGGCCGCACAGATACGCAGTATTTT